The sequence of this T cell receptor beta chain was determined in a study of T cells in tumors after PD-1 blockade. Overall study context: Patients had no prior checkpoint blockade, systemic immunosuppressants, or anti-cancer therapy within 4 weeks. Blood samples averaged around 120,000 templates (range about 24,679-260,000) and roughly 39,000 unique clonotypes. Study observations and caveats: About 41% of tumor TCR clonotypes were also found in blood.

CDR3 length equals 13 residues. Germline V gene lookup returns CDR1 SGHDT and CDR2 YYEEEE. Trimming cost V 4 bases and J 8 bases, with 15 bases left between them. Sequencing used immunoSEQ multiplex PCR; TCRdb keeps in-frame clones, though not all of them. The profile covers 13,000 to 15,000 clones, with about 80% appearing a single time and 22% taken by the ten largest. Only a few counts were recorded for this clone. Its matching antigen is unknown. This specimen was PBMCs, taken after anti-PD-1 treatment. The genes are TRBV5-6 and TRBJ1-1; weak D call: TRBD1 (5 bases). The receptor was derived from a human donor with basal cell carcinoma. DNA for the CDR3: TGTGCCAGCAGCCCCGGGGCATGGCGAGAAGCTTTCTTT. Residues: CASSPGAWREAFF.